This T cell receptor beta chain derives from a study of cytomegalovirus exposure and HLA in healthy donors. CDR3 length: 13 amino acids. The germline gives CDR1 SGHDN, CDR2 FVKESK. Trimming shortened V by 2 bases and J by 3 bases, and 7 bases separated the two germline ends. Study findings and constraints: Association of a missense DCLRE1C variant with TCR beta V- and J-gene trimming was reported in a later analysis.

As for this clone: Antigen unknown.

Primers: 60 Vbeta forward and 13 Jbeta reverse. The data were produced by immunoSEQ multiplex PCR, yet TCRdb's version contains in-frame clones alone and is incomplete. The sample records about 200,000 clones, 70% to 80% being singletons. Sequenced sample: PBMCs. The sequence was collected from a woman in her twenties or thirties in good health and CMV-seronegative. The chain joins TRBV14 to TRBJ1-2; a possible D gene is TRBD1 (6 bases). CDR3: CASSQPGDYGYTF. The CDR3 DNA sequence: TGTGCCAGCAGCCAACCAGGGGACTATGGCTACACCTTC.